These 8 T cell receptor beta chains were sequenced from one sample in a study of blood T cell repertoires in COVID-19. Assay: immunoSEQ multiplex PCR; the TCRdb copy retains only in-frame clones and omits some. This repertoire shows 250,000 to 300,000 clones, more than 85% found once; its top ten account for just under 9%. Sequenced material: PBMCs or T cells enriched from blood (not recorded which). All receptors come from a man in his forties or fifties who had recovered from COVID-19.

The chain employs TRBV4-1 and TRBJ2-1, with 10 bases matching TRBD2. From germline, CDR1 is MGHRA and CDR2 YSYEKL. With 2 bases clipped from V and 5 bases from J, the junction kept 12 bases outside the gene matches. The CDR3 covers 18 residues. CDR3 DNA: TGCGCCAGCAGCCAAAGGTACATGGAGCGGGGGGGCCACAATGAGCAGTTCTTC. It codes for CASSQRYMERGGHNEQFF.

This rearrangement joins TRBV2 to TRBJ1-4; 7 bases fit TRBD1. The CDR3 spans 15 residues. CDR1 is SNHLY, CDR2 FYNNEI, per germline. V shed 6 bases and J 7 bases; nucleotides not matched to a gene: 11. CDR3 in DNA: TGTGCCAGCAGGGCGGCCGGGACAGTGACTGAAAAACTGTTTTTT. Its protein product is CASRAAGTVTEKLFF.

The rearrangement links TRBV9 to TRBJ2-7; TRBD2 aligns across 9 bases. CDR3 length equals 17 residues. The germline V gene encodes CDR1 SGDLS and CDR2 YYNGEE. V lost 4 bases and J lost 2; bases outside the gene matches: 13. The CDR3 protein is CASSPTGGGASTYEQYF. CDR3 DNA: TGTGCCAGCAGCCCTACGGGCGGGGGGGCTTCGACCTACGAGCAGTACTTC.

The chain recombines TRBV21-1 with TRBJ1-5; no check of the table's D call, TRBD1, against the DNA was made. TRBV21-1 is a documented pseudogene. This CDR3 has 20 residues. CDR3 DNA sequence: TGTGCCAGCAGCAAATGGCCTTTTGGTACAGGCCTACATAGCAATCAGCCCCAGCATTTT. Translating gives CASSKWPFGTGLHSNQPQHF.

CDR3 protein: CASSAQGYEAFF. Written as DNA, the CDR3 is TGTGCCAGCAGCGCTCAGGGGTATGAAGCTTTCTTT. The chain has TRBV7-2 and TRBJ1-1, with D possibly being TRBD1 (6 bases). This CDR3 has 12 amino acids. Trimming took off 5 bases at V and 7 bases at J, with 11 bases between the two ends. CDR1 and CDR2 from the germline V gene are SGHTA and FQGNSA.

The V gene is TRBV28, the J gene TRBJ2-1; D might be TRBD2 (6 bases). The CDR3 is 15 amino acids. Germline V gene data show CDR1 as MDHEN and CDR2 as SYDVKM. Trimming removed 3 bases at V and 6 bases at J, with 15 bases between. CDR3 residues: CASSFERERFNEQFF. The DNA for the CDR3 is TGTGCCAGCAGTTTCGAACGGGAGCGTTTCAATGAGCAGTTCTTC.

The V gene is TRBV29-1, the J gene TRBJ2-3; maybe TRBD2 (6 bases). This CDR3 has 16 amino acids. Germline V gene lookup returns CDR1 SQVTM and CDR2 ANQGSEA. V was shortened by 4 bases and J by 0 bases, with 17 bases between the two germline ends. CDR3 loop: CSVVGLPGTSTDTQYF. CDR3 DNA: TGCAGCGTTGTAGGGCTTCCCGGGACTAGCACAGATACGCAGTATTTT.

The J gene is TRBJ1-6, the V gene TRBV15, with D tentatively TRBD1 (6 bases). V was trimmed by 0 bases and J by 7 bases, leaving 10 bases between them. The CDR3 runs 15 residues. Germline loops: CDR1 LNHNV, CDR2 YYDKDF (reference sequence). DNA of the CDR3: TGTGCCACCAGCAGAGATATCAGGGGAAATTCACCCCTCCACTTT. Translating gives CATSRDIRGNSPLHF.